This T cell receptor (beta chain) was recorded in a study of blood T cell repertoires in COVID-19. Clones were sequenced by immunoSEQ multiplex PCR, and TCRdb holds only the in-frame ones, with some missing. The data contain around 100,000 clones, about 90% of them singletons. V shed 6 bases, J shed 3 bases, and the junction held 8 bases outside the gene matches. This CDR3 spans 14 amino acids. Germline V CDR1 and CDR2: MNHNY, SVGAGI (reference sequence). This clonotype was obtained from a man younger than 35 with COVID-19, enrolled during active disease. The specimen sequenced was peripheral blood. V is TRBV6-6 and J is TRBJ2-7; 7 bases agree with TRBD1. The chain's CDR3 is CASSTPGQIYEQYF. The CDR3 bases are TGTGCCAGCAGCACCCCGGGACAGATCTACGAGCAGTACTTC.